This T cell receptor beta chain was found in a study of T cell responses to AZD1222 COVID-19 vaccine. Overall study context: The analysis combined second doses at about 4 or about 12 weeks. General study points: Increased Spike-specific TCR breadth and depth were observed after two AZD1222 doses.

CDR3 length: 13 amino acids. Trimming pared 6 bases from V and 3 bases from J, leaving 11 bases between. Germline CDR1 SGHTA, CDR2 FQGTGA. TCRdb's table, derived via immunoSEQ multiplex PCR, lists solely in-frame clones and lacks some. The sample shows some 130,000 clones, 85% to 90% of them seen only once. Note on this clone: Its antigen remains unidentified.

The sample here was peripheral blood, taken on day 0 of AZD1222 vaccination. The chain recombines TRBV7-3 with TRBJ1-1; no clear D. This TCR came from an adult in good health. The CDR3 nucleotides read TGTGCCAGCAGGAGTGAGGGTCACACTGAAGCTTTCTTT. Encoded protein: CASRSEGHTEAFF.